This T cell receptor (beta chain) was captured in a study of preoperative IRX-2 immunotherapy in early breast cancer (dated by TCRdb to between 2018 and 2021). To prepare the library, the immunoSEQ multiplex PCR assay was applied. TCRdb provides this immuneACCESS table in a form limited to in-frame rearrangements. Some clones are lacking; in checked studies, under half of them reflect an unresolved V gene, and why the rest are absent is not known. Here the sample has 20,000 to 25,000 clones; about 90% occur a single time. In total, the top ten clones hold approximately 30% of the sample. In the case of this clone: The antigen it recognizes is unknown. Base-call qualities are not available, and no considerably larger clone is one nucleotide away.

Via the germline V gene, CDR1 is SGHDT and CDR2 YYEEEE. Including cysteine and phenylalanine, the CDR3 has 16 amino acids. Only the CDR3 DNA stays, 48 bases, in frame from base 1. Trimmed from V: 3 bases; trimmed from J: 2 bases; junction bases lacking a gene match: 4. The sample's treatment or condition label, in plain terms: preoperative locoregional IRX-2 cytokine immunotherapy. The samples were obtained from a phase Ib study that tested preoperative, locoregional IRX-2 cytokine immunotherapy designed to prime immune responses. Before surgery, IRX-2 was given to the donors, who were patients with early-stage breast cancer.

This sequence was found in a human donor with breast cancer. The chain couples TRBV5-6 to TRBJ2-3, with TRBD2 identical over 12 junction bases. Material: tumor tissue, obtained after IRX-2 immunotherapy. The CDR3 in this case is CASSYRLAGDTDTQYF. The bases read TGTGCCAGCAGCTACAGACTAGCGGGGGACACAGATACGCAGTATTTT.